These 3 T cell receptor beta chains were all obtained from the same sample, sequenced in a study of blood T cell repertoires in COVID-19. Sequenced by immunoSEQ multiplex PCR; TCRdb stores in-frame clones only, minus some. The top ten hold 4% to 5% of the sample, which has 300,000 to 350,000 clones, 80% to 90% seen once. Sequenced material: PBMCs or T cells enriched from blood (not recorded which). These TCRs come from a middle-aged woman with acute COVID-19.

CDR3 region: CASSLEWDSAYNEQFF. CDR3 sequence (DNA): TGTGCCAGCAGCTTGGAATGGGACTCCGCCTACAATGAGCAGTTCTTC. This chain links TRBV11-3 with TRBJ2-1; tentative D call: TRBD2 (6 bases). In germline, CDR1 is SGHNT, CDR2 YENEEA. The CDR3 is made up of 16 amino acids. V was shortened by 3 bases and J by 2 bases, with 14 bases between the two germline ends.

The CDR3 spells CASGLGTENTIYF. CDR3 nucleotide sequence: TGTGCTAGTGGTTTAGGGACAGAAAACACCATATATTTT. The chain recombines TRBV12-5 with TRBJ1-3, with 7 nucleotides matching TRBD1. From germline, CDR1 is LGHNT and CDR2 FRNRAP. The junction had 2 bases not matched to a gene; V was cut back by 3 bases and J by 6 bases. The CDR3 spans 13 residues.

The V and J genes are TRBV7-2 and TRBJ2-3; D uncertain. V was trimmed by 1 base and J by 1 base, leaving 9 bases between them. The CDR3 totals 15 residues. Looked up from germline, CDR1 is SGHTA and CDR2 is FQGNSA. The CDR3 protein is CASSLGRWGTDTQYF. Here the CDR3 DNA reads TGTGCCAGCAGCTTAGGGCGGTGGGGCACAGATACGCAGTATTTT.